This T cell receptor (beta chain) was observed in a study of blood T cell repertoires in COVID-19. Measured with immunoSEQ multiplex PCR; TCRdb has only the in-frame clones, and not every one. The sample lists about 130,000 clones; roughly nine tenths were seen once. This clone was observed once. This clonotype originated in a man aged 55 to 70 with COVID-19, enrolled during active disease. Source material: peripheral blood.

CDR3 sequence reads: CASSLDLRPAGDHYEQYF. CDR3 DNA: TGTGCCAGCAGCTTAGATCTCCGACCCGCGGGAGACCACTACGAGCAGTACTTC. The V call is TRBV11-2, the J call TRBJ2-7; 7 bases align to TRBD2. Germline CDR1 reads SGHAT; CDR2 reads FQNNGV. V lost 0 bases, J lost 3 bases, and 14 bases stayed unmatched. The CDR3 is made up of 18 amino acids. The full variable domain, with the rest looked up from reference TRBV11-2 and TRBJ2-7, is EAGVAQSPRYKIIEKRQSVAFWCNPISGHATLYWYQQILGQGPKLLIQFQNNGVVDDSQLPKDRFSAERLKGVDSTLKIQPAKLEDSAVYLCASSLDLRPAGDHYEQYFGPGTRLTVT.